Included here is one T cell receptor (beta chain) sequence, with context. Its antigen is as yet unknown. This specimen includes other DNA sequences encoding the same CDR3. The data belong to a study of lymphopenia after photon versus proton radiotherapy. TCRdb's copy holds only in-frame clones and misses some; the assay was immunoSEQ multiplex PCR. The sample has approximately 170,000 clones, about 88% seen once. Study-level points and caveats: Larger post-nadir TCR diversity loss correlated inversely with survival in deceased patients. Under photons, naive T cells and diversity fell while effector/memory populations rose. Oligoclonal CD8+ Temra expansion after nadir drove photon patients' diversity drop. Better survival with proton therapy was suggested as possible, not demonstrated.

The receptor was derived from a man aged 45 to 65 with gastric cancer. The sample in question was peripheral blood, obtained from a patient treated with photon-based radiotherapy.

The CDR3 DNA sequence: TGTGCCAGCTCACCTGGGGGTGAGCAGTTCTTC. It specifies CASSPGGEQFF. The J gene is TRBJ2-1, the V gene TRBV18; D is possibly TRBD1 or TRBD2 (5 bases each). CDR1 and CDR2 (germline): KGHSH, LQKENI. The length of the CDR3 is 11 residues. V lost 3 bases and J 9 bases, leaving 6 bases between the germline ends. Complete variable domain (other parts from reference TRBV18 and TRBJ2-1): NAGVMQNPRHLVRRRGQEARLRCSPMKGHSHVYWYRQLPEEGLKFMVYLQKENIIDESGMPKERFSAEFPKEGPSILRIQQVVRGDSAAYFCASSPGGEQFFGPGTRLTVL.